Sequencing of this T cell receptor beta chain was carried out in a study of radiation and T cells in renal cell carcinoma. Data came from immunoSEQ multiplex PCR; TCRdb stores just in-frame clones and leaves some out. This table holds 94,000 or so clones, approximately 80% found once. Time point defined: baseline pretreatment blood. The treatment here: 15 Gy SBRT to primary tumor, nephrectomy 4 weeks later. This specimen was blood, taken from a patient whose treatment included radiotherapy and nephrectomy. The TCR sequence derives from a man aged 60-69 years with renal cell carcinoma.

This CDR3 is CASSYQPKAAGTQYF. In DNA, the CDR3 is TGTGCCAGCAGTTACCAGCCCAAGGCGGCAGGTACGCAGTATTTT. The chain has TRBV6-5 and TRBJ2-3; D uncertain. Germline lookup yields CDR1 MNHEY and CDR2 SVGAGI. V was trimmed by 2 bases and J by 8 bases, leaving 17 bases between them. This CDR3 comprises 15 residues.